Listed below are T cell receptor beta chains from one sample, sequenced in a study of human T cells and chemical hapten exposure. From the RACE reads, TCRdb called clonotypes with MiXCR, one entry per CDR3 protein. Among 280,000 or so distinct CDR3 sequences listed, about 7.7% were seen once. Sequenced here: whole blood, sampled in connection with sensitization to the hapten diphenylcyclopropenone (DPC). Receptors were obtained from a man between 18 and 29 years old with alopecia areata. Some clones in this sample may be carry-over from other donors' samples. CDR3s include the opening cysteine and the closing phenylalanine or tryptophan. A D gene is named only where the DNA matches it firmly. Some rows have no size entry. The others give once, few or many, or a class for an expanded clone.

TGTGCCAGCAGTTACATGCCGGGTAATCAGCCCCAGCATTTT,CASSYMPGNQPQHF,TRBJ1-5,NA,TRBV6-2/TRBV6-3,few
TGTGCCAGCATTCAGCTAGCGGCGAACACCGGGGAGCTGTTTTTT,CASIQLAANTGELFF,TRBJ2-2,TRBD2,TRBV2,few
TGTGCCAGCAGCCCGAGACAGGTTGCTAAAGCTTTCTTT,CASSPRQVAKAFF,TRBJ1-1,NA,TRBV7-3,many
TGCAGCGTACCCGACAGGCTTTATGGCTACACCTTC,CSVPDRLYGYTF,TRBJ1-2,NA,TRBV29-1,NA
TGTGCCAGCAGCCCAACCGGACTCCCAGGCACAGATACGCAGTATTTT,CASSPTGLPGTDTQYF,TRBJ2-3,NA,TRBV6-5,few
TGTGCCAGCAGGAAAGGGGACAGCGTTTACAATGAGCAGTTCTTC,CASRKGDSVYNEQFF,TRBJ2-1,TRBD1,TRBV6-2/TRBV6-3,NA
TGCGTGAGCCGGCCCCGTACCGGGACCAACACTGAAGCTTTCTTT,CVSRPRTGTNTEAFF,TRBJ1-1,NA,TRBV5-1,many
TGTGCCAGCAGTTCCTTTACAGGGCATGGCTACACCTTC,CASSSFTGHGYTF,TRBJ1-2,NA,TRBV12-3/TRBV12-4,many
TGTGCCAGCAGGGCTGTGTGGGCGGCCCAGTACTTC,CASRAVWAAQYF,TRBJ2-5,NA,TRBV7-4,NA
TGTGCCATCAGTGATGGGGTCGATAATGAAAAACTGTTTTTT,CAISDGVDNEKLFF,TRBJ1-4,NA,TRBV10-3,many
TGTGCCAGCAGTTTATTTGGGCACACTGAAGCTTTCTTT,CASSLFGHTEAFF,TRBJ1-1,NA,TRBV27,many
TGCAGTGCTAGAGTTGGGCGTGGCGGGGAGCTGTTTTTT,CSARVGRGGELFF,TRBJ2-2,NA,TRBV20-1,NA
TGTGCCAGCACTCTAGCGGGGGGCACAGATACGCAGTATTTT,CASTLAGGTDTQYF,TRBJ2-3,TRBD2,TRBV9,NA
TGTGCCAGCACCCAAAGCGGAGGAGCTAGGGAAAAACTGTTTTTT,CASTQSGGAREKLFF,TRBJ1-4,NA,TRBV6-6,many
TGTGCCAGCAGCCTCGTTCCGTACACTGAAGCTTTCTTT,CASSLVPYTEAFF,TRBJ1-1,NA,TRBV27,many
TGTGCCAGCAGCCTCGGGACAGCCCCGAGTCAGCCCCAGCATTTT,CASSLGTAPSQPQHF,TRBJ1-5,TRBD1,TRBV6-6,many
TGCGCCAGCAGCCGGCCCGGGACGGTTAGCACAGATACGCAGTATTTT,CASSRPGTVSTDTQYF,TRBJ2-3,NA,TRBV4-1,NA
TGTGCCAGCAGTCCGGGGACGGAGTCTAACTATGGCTACACCTTC,CASSPGTESNYGYTF,TRBJ1-2,NA,TRBV6-5,many
TGTGCCAGCAGCGGGCTAACGGCTGAAGCTTTCTTT,CASSGLTAEAFF,TRBJ1-1,NA,TRBV21-1,NA
TGTGCCAGCAGCTTAAGTTCGGGGGGTGGATTAACTGAAGCTTTCTTT,CASSLSSGGGLTEAFF,TRBJ1-1,NA,TRBV7-9,few
TGTGCCAGCAGCCAAGTAAGAACAGATACGCAGTATTTT,CASSQVRTDTQYF,TRBJ2-3,NA,TRBV3-1,NA
TGTGCCAGCAGTCTTACCGGGACAGACGGCTCCTATAATTCACCCCTCCACTTT,CASSLTGTDGSYNSPLHF,TRBJ1-6,TRBD1,TRBV7-9,NA
TGTGCCAGCAGTTACTCGACTTCACCCCTCCACTTT,CASSYSTSPLHF,TRBJ1-6,NA,TRBV6-5,few
TGCGCCAGCAGGTCACAGGAAAATCAGCCCCAGCATTTT,CASRSQENQPQHF,TRBJ1-5,NA,TRBV10-2,few
TGTGCCAGCAGTCAAGGGCCAACAGGGAGGAACACTGAAGCTTTCTTT,CASSQGPTGRNTEAFF,TRBJ1-1,NA,TRBV12-3/TRBV12-4,few